This passage covers 14 T cell receptor beta chains from one sample sequenced in a study of breast tumors, draining lymph nodes, adjacent tissues. TCRdb re-called the multiplex PCR reads through MiXCR, storing one row per CDR3 protein. The repertoire has 200,000 to 300,000 distinct CDR3 sequences, roughly 30% of them found once; the top ten carry 1.1%. Samples came from axillary lymph nodes draining the breast cancer. The sequenced sample consisted of axillary lymph node tissue. These TCRs come from a female donor with breast cancer. Some clones in this sample may be carry-over from other donors' samples.

This clonotype has more than one count but fewer than ten. The chain links TRBV5-6 to TRBJ1-5, with 7 bases matching TRBD1. Germline-derived CDR1 and CDR2 are SGHDT and YYEEEE. This CDR3 is built from 17 residues. J gave up 3 bases and V 4 bases, and 13 bases lay outside the gene matches. DNA for the CDR3: TGTGCCAGCAGCCACGGACAGGCATCGCGAGCCAATCAGCCCCAGCATTTT. This gives the protein CASSHGQASRANQPQHF.

Ten or more counts support this clonotype. The chain carries TRBV7-9 and TRBJ1-2; the D gene is possibly TRBD1 (5 bases). Trimming took off 3 bases at V and 0 bases at J, with 17 bases between the two ends. The CDR3 is 17 amino acids. CDR1 SEHNR and CDR2 FQNEAQ come from the germline V gene (reference sequence). The CDR3, as DNA: TGTGCCAGCAGCTTCAATAACCCCGACAGAGCTAACTATGGCTACACCTTC. Translated, it gives CASSFNNPDRANYGYTF. The full variable domain, with the rest looked up from reference TRBV7-9 and TRBJ1-2, is DTGVSQNPRHKITKRGQNVTFRCDPISEHNRLYWYRQTLGQGPEFLTYFQNEAQLEKSRLLSDRFSAERPKGSFSTLEIQRTEQGDSAMYLCASSFNNPDRANYGYTFGSGTRLTVV.

The sample holds many counts of this clonotype. The chain recombines TRBV12-3 or TRBV12-4 with TRBJ1-2, with TRBD1 as a possible D gene (6 bases). Trimming cost V 6 bases and J 8 bases, with 16 bases left between them. This CDR3 is built from 13 residues. DNA of the CDR3: TGTGCCAGCAGCACAGGGAAGCTAGGCGGCTACACCTTC. Protein product: CASSTGKLGGYTF.

The CDR3 coding sequence is TGTGCCAGCAGGGACAGGGGCGGCACCGGGGAGCTGTTTTTT. Translation: CASRDRGGTGELFF. This rearrangement joins TRBV2 to TRBJ2-2; TRBD1 matches at 9 bases. V dropped 6 bases and J dropped 4; count of bases not matched to a gene: 3. CDR1 SNHLY and CDR2 FYNNEI come from the germline V gene. The CDR3 runs to 14 residues.

This clonotype was seen ten or more times. The CDR3 DNA sequence: TGCAGCGTGGTCCGGGGAGAGACCCAGTACTTC. This sequence encodes CSVVRGETQYF. The rearrangement joins TRBV29-1 to TRBJ2-5; weak D call: TRBD2 (5 bases). Trimming stripped 6 bases from V and 4 bases from J, with 9 bases between. The CDR3 spans 11 residues. Germline CDR1 is SQVTM and CDR2 is ANQGSEA.

This clonotype was recorded many times. The chain carries TRBV11-3 and TRBJ2-7; 9 positions agree with TRBD1. There are 15 residues in the CDR3. The germline gives CDR1 SGHNT, CDR2 YENEEA. Trimming took 2 bases from V and 6 from J; bases not matched to a gene: 8. CDR3 nucleotides: TGTGCCAGCAGCTTACCGGGACAGGGATTCGGCGAGCAGTACTTC. This codes for CASSLPGQGFGEQYF.

The sample holds many counts of this clonotype. J is TRBJ2-2 and V is TRBV6-1; unclear D gene. This CDR3 is 10 amino acids long. Trimming left V 6 bases short and J 11 bases short, with 7 bases between. Germline loops: CDR1 MNHNS, CDR2 SASEGT. CDR3 in amino acids: CASSPPELFF. The CDR3 DNA is TGTGCCAGCAGCCCCCCAGAGCTGTTTTTT.

The chain recombines TRBV5-1 with TRBJ2-7, with TRBD2 identical over 12 bases. The CDR3 is 15 residues long. Germline loops: CDR1 SGHRS, CDR2 YFSETQ. V lost 7 bases to trimming and J lost 2 bases; unmatched junction nucleotides: 7. The CDR3 DNA sequence: TGCGCCAGCGGGCCAGGACTAGCGGGAACCTACGAGCAGTACTTC. It specifies CASGPGLAGTYEQYF.

Note on this clonotype: The conserved closing phenylalanine or tryptophan is absent in this CDR3, likely reflecting a read error. The chain joins TRBV30 to TRBJ2-2; 7 bases map to TRBD2. With 2 bases clipped from V and 1 base from J, the junction kept 1 base outside the gene matches. CDR1 is GTSNPN and CDR2 is SVGIG in the germline V gene (reference sequence). The CDR3 sequence is 14 residues long. Here the CDR3 DNA reads TGTGCCTGGAGTCGGGGGGTGAACACCGGGGAGCTGTTTCTT. Protein sequence: CAWSRGVNTGELFL.

A note on this clonotype: A much larger clone sits a single nucleotide away, making a read error possible. The CDR3 loop reads CASSVFSGPEHYAYTF. CDR3 nucleotide sequence: TGTGCCAGCAGCGTATTCTCCGGGCCAGAGCACTATGCCTACACCTTC. The J gene is TRBJ1-2, the V gene TRBV9, with unresolved D. In germline, CDR1 is SGDLS, CDR2 YYNGEE. The length of the CDR3 is 16 residues. Full variable domain (remainder filled in from reference TRBV9 and TRBJ1-2): DSGVTQTPKHLITATGQRVTLRCSPRSGDLSVYWYQQSLDQGLQFLIQYYNGEERAKGNILERFSAQQFPDLHSELNLSSLELGDSALYFCASSVFSGPEHYAYTFGSGTRLTVV.

This clonotype was observed at least ten times. The J gene is TRBJ2-7, the V gene TRBV10-3; maybe TRBD2 (7 bases). The length of the CDR3 is 12 residues. CDR1 and CDR2 from the germline V gene are ENHRY and SYGVKD. V lost 8 bases and J 5 bases, leaving 13 bases between the germline ends. The CDR3 here is CAISWGGDEQYF. CDR3 nucleotides: TGTGCCATCTCCTGGGGGGGCGACGAGCAGTACTTC.

V is TRBV12-3 or TRBV12-4 and J is TRBJ2-3; D not certain. The CDR3 runs 14 residues. V was pared by 7 bases and J by 11 bases, with 22 bases between. CDR3 sequence reads: CASTGLGSYNEQYF. CDR3 sequence (DNA): TGTGCCAGCACCGGCCTGGGCTCCTACAATGAGCAGTATTTT.

Notes on this clonotype: A much larger clone is a single base away; this may be a read error. The chain uses TRBV13 and TRBJ2-1; D remains unclear. Germline CDR1 PRHDT, CDR2 FYEKMQ (reference sequence). The CDR3 sequence is 13 residues long. Trimming took 3 bases from V and 10 from J, leaving 13 bases between them. For the CDR3, the DNA is TGTGCCAGCAGCTTGCTTAGAGGTAGGGAGCAGTTCTTC. Amino acids: CASSLLRGREQFF.

This clonotype has at least ten counts. The CDR3 is CASSWDRGGETQYF. In DNA form, the CDR3 reads TGTGCCAGCAGTTGGGACAGGGGAGGGGAGACCCAGTACTTC. The chain uses TRBV2 and TRBJ2-5; 10 bases fit TRBD1. The CDR3 totals 14 residues. V gave up 5 bases and J gave up 5 bases; unmatched junction bases: 5. In germline, CDR1 is SNHLY, CDR2 FYNNEI. The whole variable domain, filled in from reference TRBV2 and TRBJ2-5, reads EPEVTQTPSHQVTQMGQEVILRCVPISNHLYFYWYRQILGQKVEFLVSFYNNEISEKSEIFDDQFSVERPDGSNFTLKIRSTKLEDSAMYFCASSWDRGGETQYFGPGTRLLVL.